The source of this TCR beta chain is a study of blood T cells in healthy people across ages. Alongside a J-beta primer mix, a sample-barcoded 5' primer served in a second PCR lasting about 7 to 12 cycles. TCRdb called the 5' RACE reads again in MiXCR, with one record for every CDR3 protein. The sample carries roughly 680,000 distinct CDR3 sequences, under 65% recorded once. In germline, CDR1 is DFQATT, CDR2 SNEGSKA (reference sequence). This CDR3 region has 14 residues. V was cut by 3 bases and J by 13 bases, with 19 bases left in between. The sequenced sample was blood. The chain is built from TRBV20-1 and TRBJ1-6; D possibly corresponds to TRBD1 (6 bases). This TCR came from a woman older than 75 in good health. The CDR3 region is CSARTEDRFTPLHF. In DNA, the CDR3 is TGCAGTGCTAGGACCGAGGACAGATTCACTCCCCTCCACTTT.